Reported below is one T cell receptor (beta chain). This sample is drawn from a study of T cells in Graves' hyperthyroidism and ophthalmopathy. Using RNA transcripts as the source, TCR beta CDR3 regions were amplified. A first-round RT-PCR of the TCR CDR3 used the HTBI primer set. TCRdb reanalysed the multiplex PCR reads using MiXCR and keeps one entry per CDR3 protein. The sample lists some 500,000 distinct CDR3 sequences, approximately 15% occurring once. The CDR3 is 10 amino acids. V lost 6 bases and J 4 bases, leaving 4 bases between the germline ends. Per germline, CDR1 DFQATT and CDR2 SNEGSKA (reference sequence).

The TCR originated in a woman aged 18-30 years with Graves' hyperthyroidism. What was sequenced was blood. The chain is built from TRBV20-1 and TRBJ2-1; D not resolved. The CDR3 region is CSARYNEQFF. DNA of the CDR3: TGCAGTGCCCGATACAATGAGCAGTTCTTC.